The 7 T cell receptor beta chains in this list originate from one sample, sequenced in a study of blood T cell repertoires in COVID-19. Sequenced by immunoSEQ multiplex PCR; TCRdb stores in-frame clones only, minus some. This sample has around 150,000 clones; more than 70% occur once, and the top ten carry 10%. Material for sequencing was peripheral blood. The source of these receptors is a man between 50 and 59 years old with active or convalescent COVID-19.

CDR3 nucleotides: TGTGCCAGCAGCCAAGACAGGGGCCTGCGCACTAATGAAAAACTGTTTTTT. Translating it yields CASSQDRGLRTNEKLFF. This chain links TRBV4-2 with TRBJ1-4, with D tentatively TRBD1 (6 bases). There are 17 residues in the CDR3. Trimming cost V 0 bases and J 2 bases, with 13 bases left between them. CDR1 and CDR2 (germline): LGHNA, YNFKEQ.

The chain is built from TRBV6-5 and TRBJ2-7; D is unresolved. The CDR3 contains 13 residues. CDR1 is MNHEY and CDR2 is SVGAGI in the germline V gene. The V gene lost 6 bases and the J gene lost 1 base, with 10 bases spanning the gap. The CDR3 DNA sequence: TGTGCCAGCAGAAGCTCGGGTTCCTACGAGCAGTACTTC. It is translated as CASRSSGSYEQYF.

This clone was picked up one time. As DNA, the CDR3 is TGTGCCAGCTGCCCTAGCGGTGCTACGAATGAGCAGTTCTTC. Amino acid sequence: CASCPSGATNEQFF. The V gene is TRBV6-5, the J gene TRBJ2-1; 7 nucleotides agree with TRBD2. Germline CDR1 and CDR2: MNHEY and SVGAGI. After removal of 8 bases from V and 7 bases from J, the junction contained 11 bases not matched to a gene. The CDR3 totals 14 residues.

The gene calls are TRBV2 and TRBJ2-1, with TRBD1 matching 7 bases. V shed 5 bases and J 9 bases; nucleotides not matched to a gene: 10. The V gene's germline CDR1 is SNHLY and CDR2 FYNNEI. This CDR3 has 14 amino acids. The CDR3 region is CASSPRDSFAEQFF. In DNA form, the CDR3 reads TGTGCCAGCAGTCCCCGGGACAGCTTCGCTGAGCAGTTCTTC.

The chain has TRBV24-1 and TRBJ1-2; TRBD1 aligns across 7 bases. Germline assignment: CDR1 KGHDR and CDR2 SFDVKD. Unmatched junction bases numbered 10, after V lost 4 bases and J lost 3 bases. There are 16 residues in the CDR3. DNA of the CDR3: TGTGCCACCAGTGACACTACCCCCGGGACAGACTATGGCTACACCTTC. This encodes CATSDTTPGTDYGYTF.

The rearrangement joins TRBV28 to TRBJ1-1; unclear D gene. This CDR3 is built from 14 residues. CDR1 MDHEN and CDR2 SYDVKM come from the germline V gene. The ends were cut back, 2 bases at V and 4 bases at J, with 11 bases in the middle. CDR3 DNA sequence: TGTGCCAGCAGTTTACCGGGAGGCGGCACTGAAGCTTTCTTT. This codes for CASSLPGGGTEAFF.

This chain joins TRBV5-1 and TRBJ2-5; the D is unclear. V lost 2 bases to trimming and J lost 1 base, with 6 bases between them. Germline lookup yields CDR1 SGHRS and CDR2 YFSETQ. The CDR3 runs to 13 residues. CDR3 in amino acids: CASSFLSQETQYF. Here the CDR3 DNA reads TGCGCCAGCAGCTTCTTGTCCCAAGAGACCCAGTACTTC.